This T cell receptor (beta chain) was captured by sequencing in a study of cytomegalovirus exposure and HLA in healthy donors. Study summary: Sequencing of 150 million to 200 million T cells in an earlier analysis found 95 million to 120 million unique TCR beta sequences. Notes on the study in general: In vitro testing confirmed a few CMV-associated chains as specific for CMV antigens. A later analysis linked a missense variant in DCLRE1C to the trimming of TCR beta V and J genes. Some TCR beta chains (roughly 150 of them) were listed as cytomegalovirus-associated.

This PCR relied on a set of 60 Vbeta primers and 13 Jbeta primers. The method was immunoSEQ multiplex PCR; TCRdb's version includes in-frame clones alone and lacks a portion of them. Here the sample spans around 150,000 clones, roughly 80% being singletons. About this clone itself: Its cognate antigen is unknown.

Trimming cost V 4 bases and J 6 bases; bases outside gene matches: 7. Per the germline V gene, CDR1 is MNHEY and CDR2 is SVGAGI. The CDR3 has 14 amino acids. Sequencing input: PBMCs. This receptor was obtained from a woman in her 30s in good health and CMV-seropositive. This chain joins TRBV6-5 and TRBJ1-1; TRBD1 matches at 8 bases. CDR3 DNA: TGTGCCAGCAGTTTCCACAGGGGGGAGTCTGAAGCTTTCTTT. This sequence encodes CASSFHRGESEAFF.